These 5 T cell receptor beta chains came from one sample sequenced in a study of blood T cell repertoires in COVID-19. Using immunoSEQ multiplex PCR, the repertoire was profiled, and TCRdb retains in-frame clones only, with some absent. The data hold 130,000 to 150,000 clones, with about three quarters observed a single time. The sequenced sample consisted of peripheral blood. All receptors come from a woman aged 55 to 70 with acute or convalescent COVID-19.

This chain uses TRBV7-8 with TRBJ1-1; D is uncertain. The CDR3 spans 15 residues. The germline CDR1 and CDR2 sequences are SGHVS and FQNEAQ. The V gene lost 1 base and the J gene lost 2 bases, with 11 bases spanning the gap. The CDR3 region has the DNA TGTGCCAGCAGCTTAGTCGCAGCGAAAAACACTGAAGCTTTCTTT. Its translation is CASSLVAAKNTEAFF.

V is TRBV28 and J is TRBJ2-5; 7 bases map to TRBD2. The V gene end was trimmed by 3 bases and the J gene end by 2 bases; junction bases not matched to a gene: 12. Germline lookup yields CDR1 MDHEN and CDR2 SYDVKM. CDR3 length: 17 residues. The CDR3 loop is CASSFTPGGQFQETQYF. CDR3 DNA sequence: TGTGCCAGCAGTTTTACACCGGGAGGTCAATTTCAAGAGACCCAGTACTTC.

This clone was seen many times. The chain employs TRBV19 and TRBJ2-7; a possible D gene is TRBD2 (6 bases). The CDR3 sequence is 14 residues long. V lost 3 bases, J lost 3 bases, and 12 bases lay in between. Germline lookup yields CDR1 LNHDA and CDR2 SQIVND (reference sequence). CDR3 nucleotide sequence: TGTGCCAGTAGTATCGGGCCCGGGAGCTACGAGCAGTACTTC. The encoded protein is CASSIGPGSYEQYF.

The V call is TRBV7-8, the J call TRBJ2-7; D may be TRBD2 (6 bases). The CDR3 length is 18 residues. V dropped 1 base and J dropped 0 bases, with 19 bases sitting between them. The germline CDR1 and CDR2 sequences are SGHVS and FQNEAQ. CDR3 sequence reads: CASSLVFGGPGSSYEQYF. The CDR3 nucleotides read TGTGCCAGCAGCTTAGTCTTCGGTGGGCCCGGGAGCTCCTACGAGCAGTACTTC.

The chain links TRBV6-1 to TRBJ2-1; D is uncertain. The germline V gene has CDR1 MNHNS and CDR2 SASEGT. V was shortened by 2 bases and J by 12 bases, with 11 bases between the two germline ends. CDR3 length: 12 amino acids. The chain's CDR3 is CASSERSSWQFF. In DNA, the CDR3 is TGTGCCAGCAGTGAACGTAGTAGTTGGCAGTTCTTC.